Detailed here is one T cell receptor (beta chain). Antigen specificity is unknown. The data derive from a study of T cells after yellow fever vaccination. The study, taken as a whole, reports: FACS-sorted repertoires might harbor abundant contaminating clonotypes from the bulk population.

It was through 5'RACE template switching that TCR cDNA was made, with a universal primer site and UMIs added. TCRdb fed the 5' RACE reads into MiXCR, producing one record per CDR3 protein. The table shows 100,000 to 150,000 distinct CDR3 sequences, with roughly 10% occurring only once. Trimming removed 2 bases from V and 0 bases from J, with 16 bases in between. This CDR3 spans 18 amino acids. The germline CDR1 and CDR2 sequences are LGHNA and YNFKEQ. The sample was CD8+ T cells sorted from PBMCs, taken on the day of the yellow fever booster vaccination. This clonotype was obtained from a man between 18 and 35 years old who received the YFV17D yellow fever vaccine. The chain is built from TRBV4-2 and TRBJ2-2; the D is unclear. The CDR3 DNA reads as TGTGCCAGCAGCCAACCGACGACGGACCGTACGAACACCGGGGAGCTGTTTTTT. Residues: CASSQPTTDRTNTGELFF.